Shown below are 18 T cell receptor beta chains from a single sample sequenced in a study of identical twins (dated by TCRdb to the mid-2010s). Libraries came from 5' RACE. Data came from an Illumina HiSeq 2000. The public reads were reprocessed in TCRdb via fastp at Q25 and MiXCR, keeping in-frame beta chains. Every entry covers one CDR3 protein and lists the most common genes and DNA from its rows. This sample is represented by 200,000 to 250,000 distinct CDR3 sequences; about 7% of them were singletons. The top ten hold 3% to 4% of the sample. These data are also associated with another study on yellow fever vaccine responses in identical twins.

The specimen was memory (CD45RO+) T cells sorted from blood. The sample's cell subset or site, from its label and the paper: CD45RO+ enriched T cells. These TCRs come from a woman aged 18 to 35 in good health.

The V and J genes are TRBV7-2 and TRBJ1-5; D may be TRBD1 (5 bases). The CDR3 is made up of 13 amino acids. From germline, CDR1 is SGHTA and CDR2 FQGNSA. The V end lost 7 bases, the J end lost 6 bases, and 13 bases lay between the germline ends. The CDR3 DNA sequence: TGTGCCAGCATCGTGGACGGGGCTCAGCCCCAGCATTTT. Residues: CASIVDGAQPQHF.

CDR3 protein: CASSQDAGEQFF. The DNA of the CDR3 is TGTGCCAGCAGCCAAGACGCGGGTGAGCAGTTCTTC. The gene calls are TRBV3-1 and TRBJ2-1; maybe TRBD2 (5 bases). Germline V gene sequence: CDR1 LGHDT, CDR2 YNNKEL (reference sequence). The CDR3 is 12 amino acids. The germline V and J ends were trimmed by 0 bases and 9 bases, with 6 bases remaining between them.

This clonotype was recorded a few times. The chain recombines TRBV3-1 with TRBJ2-1; 9 nucleotides line up with TRBD2. The length of the CDR3 is 15 residues. Germline V lookup: CDR1 LGHDT, CDR2 YNNKEL (reference sequence). The junction had 3 bases not matched to a gene; V was cut back by 2 bases and J by 4 bases. CDR3 amino acids: CASSQISGGYNEQFF. Here the CDR3 DNA reads TGTGCCAGCAGCCAAATTAGCGGGGGTTACAATGAGCAGTTCTTC.

This clonotype has at least ten counts. The V and J genes are TRBV20-1 and TRBJ2-5; 9 positions agree with TRBD2. Germline V gene data show CDR1 as DFQATT and CDR2 as SNEGSKA (reference sequence). The CDR3 extends over 15 amino acids. The trim removed 3 bases at V and 3 bases at J, leaving 8 bases unmatched. The CDR3 DNA reads as TGCAGTGCTAGCCCCCTAGCGGGGTTGGAAGAGACCCAGTACTTC. Amino acid sequence: CSASPLAGLEETQYF.

In this sample, this clonotype turned up a few times. V gene TRBV27 combines with J gene TRBJ2-2; the D gene is possibly TRBD1 (5 bases). The CDR3 sequence is 15 residues long. Germline CDR1 is MNHEY and CDR2 is SMNVEV (reference sequence). Trimming removed 5 bases from V and 2 bases from J, with 12 bases in between. For the CDR3, the DNA is TGTGCCAGCAGTCCGACAGCAATTAACACCGGGGAGCTGTTTTTT. It is translated as CASSPTAINTGELFF.

At least ten counts were recorded for this clonotype. V gene TRBV29-1 combines with J gene TRBJ2-1, with D maybe TRBD1 (6 bases). The CDR3 is 13 residues long. The germline V and J ends were trimmed by 5 bases and 9 bases, with 17 bases remaining between them. Per the germline V gene, CDR1 is SQVTM and CDR2 is ANQGSEA. CDR3 residues: CSVFFAGVVEQFF. The CDR3 coding sequence is TGCAGCGTTTTTTTTGCAGGGGTCGTTGAGCAGTTCTTC.

This clonotype was seen only a few times. J is TRBJ2-1 and V is TRBV5-1, with D maybe TRBD1 (6 bases). V shed 7 bases and J shed 8 bases, with 22 bases lying between them. CDR3 length: 15 residues. Germline assignment: CDR1 SGHRS and CDR2 YFSETQ. The CDR3 sequence: CASQRAASPGDEQFF. The CDR3 DNA reads TGCGCCAGCCAACGCGCGGCCTCGCCAGGGGATGAGCAGTTCTTC.

This clonotype was seen a few times. The V call is TRBV10-1, the J call TRBJ2-1; weak D call: TRBD2 (6 bases). V was cut by 4 bases and J by 9 bases, with 13 bases left in between. The CDR3 length is 13 residues. The germline CDR1 and CDR2 sequences are WNHNN and SYGVQD (reference sequence). The chain's CDR3 is CASSASTSSEQFF. The DNA of the CDR3 is TGCGCCAGCAGTGCCTCGACTAGTTCTGAGCAGTTCTTC.

This clonotype was picked up many times. V usage is TRBV29-1 and J usage is TRBJ1-5; the D gene is possibly TRBD1 (5 bases). The CDR3 loop spans 12 amino acids. V was shortened by 3 bases and J by 4 bases, with 7 bases between the two germline ends. Germline loops: CDR1 SQVTM, CDR2 ANQGSEA. The CDR3 coding sequence is TGCAGCGTTGAGGAGGGGAATCAGCCCCAGCATTTT. This encodes CSVEEGNQPQHF.

The rearrangement uses TRBV20-1 and TRBJ1-1; D is uncertain. The CDR3 has 16 amino acids. The V end was cut by 3 bases, the J end by 4 bases, with 21 bases between. CDR1 DFQATT and CDR2 SNEGSKA come from the germline V gene (reference sequence). CDR3: CSARGQRLFVGTEAFF. The CDR3 nucleotides are TGCAGTGCTAGGGGTCAGAGGCTCTTTGTGGGCACTGAAGCTTTCTTT.

This clonotype has a single count. A much larger clone differs by one base, so this may be a read error. V gene TRBV4-1 combines with J gene TRBJ2-1, with 7 positions matching TRBD1. Unmatched junction bases numbered 6, after V lost 1 base and J lost 6 bases. This CDR3 spans 15 amino acids. Per germline, CDR1 MGHRA and CDR2 YSYEKL. The CDR3 nucleotides are TGCGCCAGCAGCCAAGTTGGACAGGCCGTCAATGAGCAGTTCTTC. As protein: CASSQVGQAVNEQFF.

This clonotype was counted between two and nine times. The chain is built from TRBV15 and TRBJ2-3; D assignment may be TRBD1 or TRBD2 (6 bases each). Trimming pared 0 bases from V and 4 bases from J, leaving 23 bases between. Germline V CDR1 and CDR2: LNHNV, YYDKDF (reference sequence). CDR3 size: 19 residues. CDR3 sequence reads: CATSRELGGSGDKADTQYF. In DNA form, the CDR3 reads TGTGCCACCAGCAGAGAGTTAGGGGGTAGCGGAGATAAAGCAGATACGCAGTATTTT.

This clonotype was seen a few times. This chain connects TRBV5-1 to TRBJ2-5, with 10 bases lining up with TRBD2. The V segment lost 2 bases and the J segment 5 bases; nucleotides outside the gene matches: 6. This CDR3 comprises 15 residues. The germline gives CDR1 SGHRS, CDR2 YFSETQ. CDR3 sequence (DNA): TGCGCCAGCAGCTTCAGCGGGAGGGCCTTCGAGACCCAGTACTTC. The encoded protein is CASSFSGRAFETQYF.

This clonotype was seen a handful of times. The V call is TRBV9, the J call TRBJ2-1, with TRBD2 identical over 11 bases. The CDR3 is 17 residues long. With V trimmed by 0 bases and J by 5 bases, 7 bases remained unmatched. Germline V CDR1 and CDR2: SGDLS, YYNGEE. In DNA form, the CDR3 reads TGTGCCAGCAGCGTAGTCGGGGCGGGACTAGCGGACAATGAGCAGTTCTTC. It is translated as CASSVVGAGLADNEQFF.

The rearrangement uses TRBV2 and TRBJ2-2, with TRBD2 identical over 14 bases. Germline CDR1 reads SNHLY; CDR2 reads FYNNEI. Trimming at V came to 6 bases and at J to 7 bases, leaving 4 bases not matched to a gene. The CDR3 consists of 15 residues. The CDR3 DNA reads as TGTGCCAGCAGAGGGACTAGCGGGAGTATCGGGGAGCTGTTTTTT. Translating gives CASRGTSGSIGELFF.

The chain has TRBV3-1 and TRBJ1-2, with unresolved D. CDR1 is LGHDT, CDR2 YNNKEL, per germline (reference sequence). Trimming pared 3 bases from V and 4 bases from J, leaving 15 bases between. CDR3 size: 15 residues. CDR3 sequence: CASSQSRLKIYGYTF. The CDR3, as DNA: TGTGCCAGCAGCCAGTCCCGACTGAAAATCTATGGCTACACCTTC.

This chain connects TRBV3-1 to TRBJ1-5, with TRBD1 matching over 12 bases. The V gene end was trimmed by 6 bases and the J gene end by 6 bases; junction bases not matched to a gene: 6. The CDR3 has 15 amino acids. CDR1 and CDR2 from the germline V gene are LGHDT and YNNKEL (reference sequence). CDR3 amino acids: CASSGTGGMGQPQHF. CDR3 in DNA: TGTGCCAGCAGTGGGACAGGGGGCATGGGTCAGCCCCAGCATTTT.

The chain is built from TRBV7-8 and TRBJ2-3; TRBD1 agrees at 7 bases. V shed 5 bases and J 2 bases; nucleotides not matched to a gene: 10. The CDR3 sequence is 16 residues long. Germline V gene sequence: CDR1 SGHVS, CDR2 FQNEAQ. CDR3 DNA: TGTGCCAGCAGCCCAGAGGGACAGATAACCACAGATACGCAGTATTTT. Its translation is CASSPEGQITTDTQYF.